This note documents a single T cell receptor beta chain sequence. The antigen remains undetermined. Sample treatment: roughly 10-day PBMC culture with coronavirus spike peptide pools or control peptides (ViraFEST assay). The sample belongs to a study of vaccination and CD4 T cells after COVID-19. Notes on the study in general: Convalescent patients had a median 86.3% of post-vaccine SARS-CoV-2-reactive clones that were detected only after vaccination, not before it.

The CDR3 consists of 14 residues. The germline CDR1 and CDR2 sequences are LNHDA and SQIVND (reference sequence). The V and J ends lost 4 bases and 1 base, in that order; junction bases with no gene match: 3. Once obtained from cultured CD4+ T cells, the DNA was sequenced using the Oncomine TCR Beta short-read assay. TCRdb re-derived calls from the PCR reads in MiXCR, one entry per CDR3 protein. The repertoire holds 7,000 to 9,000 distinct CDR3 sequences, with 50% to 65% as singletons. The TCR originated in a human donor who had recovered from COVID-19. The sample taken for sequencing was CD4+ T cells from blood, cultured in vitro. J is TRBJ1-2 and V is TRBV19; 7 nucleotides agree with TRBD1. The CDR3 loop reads CASSTRQGNYGYTF. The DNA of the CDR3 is TGTGCCAGTAGTACCCGACAGGGTAACTATGGCTACACCTTC.